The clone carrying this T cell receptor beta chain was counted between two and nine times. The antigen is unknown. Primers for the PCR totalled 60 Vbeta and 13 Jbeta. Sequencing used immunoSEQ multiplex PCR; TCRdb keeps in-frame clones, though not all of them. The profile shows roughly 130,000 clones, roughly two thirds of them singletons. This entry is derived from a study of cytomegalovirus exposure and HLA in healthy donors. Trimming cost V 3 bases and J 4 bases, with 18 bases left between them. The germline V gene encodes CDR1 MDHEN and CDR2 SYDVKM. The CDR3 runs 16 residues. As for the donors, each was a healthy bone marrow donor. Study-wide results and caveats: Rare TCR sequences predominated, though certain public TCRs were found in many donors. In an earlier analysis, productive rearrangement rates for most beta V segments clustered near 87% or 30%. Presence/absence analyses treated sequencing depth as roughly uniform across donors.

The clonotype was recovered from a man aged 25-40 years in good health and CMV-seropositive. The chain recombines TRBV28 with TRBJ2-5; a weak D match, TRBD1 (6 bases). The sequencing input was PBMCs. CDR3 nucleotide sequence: TGTGCCAGCAGTTTTACGGCAGGGGCCAGTTCAGAGACCCAGTACTTC. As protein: CASSFTAGASSETQYF.